This TCR beta chain came from a study of T cells in localized non-small cell lung cancer. This clone has a handful of counts. Assay used: immunoSEQ multiplex PCR; TCRdb lists only in-frame clones, some missing. The data contain 30,000 to 40,000 clones, approximately 78% of them singletons. CDR1 and CDR2 (germline): SGHRS, YFSETQ. The ends were cut back, 7 bases at V and 4 bases at J, with 14 bases in the middle. The CDR3 spans 13 residues. The rearrangement joins TRBV5-1 to TRBJ1-1, with TRBD1 as a possible D gene (6 bases). The sequenced sample was peripheral blood, obtained before any cancer treatment. The clonotype originates from an older male donor with stage II squamous cell lung carcinoma. In DNA, the CDR3 is TGCGCCAGCGTGACAGGATCGGGCACTGAAGCTTTCTTT. Translated: CASVTGSGTEAFF.